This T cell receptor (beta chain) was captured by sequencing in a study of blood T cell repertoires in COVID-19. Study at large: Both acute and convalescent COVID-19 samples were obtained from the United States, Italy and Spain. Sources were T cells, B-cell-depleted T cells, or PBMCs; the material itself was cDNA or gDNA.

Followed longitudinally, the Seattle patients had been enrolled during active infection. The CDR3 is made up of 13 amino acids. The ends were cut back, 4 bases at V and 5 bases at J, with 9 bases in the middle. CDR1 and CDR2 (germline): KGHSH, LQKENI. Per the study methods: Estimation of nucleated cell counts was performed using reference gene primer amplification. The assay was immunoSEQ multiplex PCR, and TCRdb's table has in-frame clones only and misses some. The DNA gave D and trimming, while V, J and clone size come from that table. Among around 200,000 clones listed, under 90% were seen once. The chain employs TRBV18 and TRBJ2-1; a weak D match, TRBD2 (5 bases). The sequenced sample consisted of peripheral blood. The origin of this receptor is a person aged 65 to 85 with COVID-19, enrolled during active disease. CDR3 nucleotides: TGTGCCAGCTCACGGACTTCTAACAATGAGCAGTTCTTC. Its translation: CASSRTSNNEQFF.